Listed here are 5 T cell receptor beta chains from one sample, sequenced in a study of human CD8 memory T cell subsets. A UMI-labeled 5' RACE approach was the method that produced the TCR beta libraries. TCRdb reworked the 5' RACE reads into one entry per CDR3 protein, no DNA. In all, the sample yields 5,500 to 9,000 distinct CDR3 sequences. Material: CD8+ T cells from PBMCs. Receptors originate from a human donor in good health.

The CDR3: CASTFDRSSYEQYF. The chain uses TRBV10-2 and TRBJ2-7. Germline V CDR1 and CDR2: WSHSY, SAAADI. The CDR3 spans 14 residues.

V is TRBV30 and J is TRBJ1-2; TCRdb indicates TRBD1, and absent DNA this call remains unverified. This CDR3 has 13 residues. Germline CDR1 reads GTSNPN; CDR2 reads SVGIG (reference sequence). The CDR3 spells CAWSQDRRYGYTF.

CDR3 sequence: CASSPQEPLPYTQYF. This sequence joins TRBV2 and TRBJ2-3; TCRdb reports TRBD2, a call that lacks DNA to check it against. From germline, CDR1 is SNHLY and CDR2 FYNNEI. The CDR3 runs 15 residues.

V gene TRBV2 combines with J gene TRBJ2-3. The length of the CDR3 is 13 residues. Germline CDR1 SNHLY, CDR2 FYNNEI. The CDR3 spells CARKSWGTDTQYF. Looking up the rest from reference TRBV2 and TRBJ2-3 gives the full variable domain: EPEVTQTPSHQVTQMGQEVILRCVPISNHLYFYWYRQILGQKVEFLVSFYNNEISEKSEIFDDQFSVERPDGSNFTLKIRSTKLEDSAMYFCARKSWGTDTQYFGPGTRLTVL.

This clonotype is deemed medium-sized by its frequency. J is TRBJ1-3 and V is TRBV4-3; the TCRdb D gene call, TRBD1, has no DNA to confirm it. Germline-derived CDR1 and CDR2 are LGHNA and YSLEER. The CDR3 loop spans 17 amino acids. The CDR3 here is CASSTRHGGRSGNTIYF.